The rows below give T cell receptor beta chains drawn from one sample of a study of T-cell reconstitution after alpha-beta-depleted transplantation in children. TCRdb re-derived calls from the PCR reads in MiXCR, one entry per CDR3 protein. The sample lists about 580,000 distinct CDR3 sequences, 23% occurring once. Sequences were derived from PBMCs, mostly from graft donor cells, sampled 360 days after TCRalphabeta/CD19-depleted stem cell transplant. These receptors were taken from a boy in the first two years of life who had a stem cell transplant for acute myeloid leukemia, so the T cells may come from the graft donor. The CDR3 runs from the conserved cysteine through the conserved F or W. D genes are given only for firm matches. Clone sizes are given selectively: once, few, many, or a class where the clone is expanded.

- | few | TRBJ1-5 | TRBV12-3/TRBV12-4 | TGTGCCAGCAGTTGGAGAGGTCAGCCCCAGCATTTT | CASSWRGQPQHF
- | many | TRBJ2-2 | TRBV7-2 | TGTGCCAGCAGCCCAGATGGAGCCGGGGAGCTGTTTTTT | CASSPDGAGELFF
- | - | TRBJ2-3 | TRBV25-1 | TGTGCCAGCAGTGACACAGGGAGGCGCACAGATACGCAGTATTTT | CASSDTGRRTDTQYF
- | - | TRBJ2-2 | TRBV29-1 | TGCAGCGTTGGAGGGGTCCCCGGGGAGCTGTTTTTT | CSVGGVPGELFF
TRBD1 | few | TRBJ1-2 | TRBV10-3 | TGTGCCATCAGTGAGTCCCCAACAGGGGTGCGCTATGGCTACACCTTC | CAISESPTGVRYGYTF
- | - | TRBJ2-1 | TRBV10-3 | TGTGCCATCAGTCCCGGGGTTGGGGCCAACGAGCAGTTCTTC | CAISPGVGANEQFF
- | few | TRBJ1-3 | TRBV7-8 | TGTGCCAGCAGCTTAGAACGGACGAGGGGAAACACCATATATTTT | CASSLERTRGNTIYF
TRBD1 | - | TRBJ1-1 | TRBV5-1 | TGCGCCAGCAGTAGTATCTTCAGGGGGCCTAACACTGAAGCTTTCTTT | CASSSIFRGPNTEAFF
- | few | TRBJ2-1 | TRBV28 | TGTGCCAGCAGTTCGGCCAATGAGCAGTTCTTC | CASSSANEQFF
TRBD1 | many | TRBJ2-7 | TRBV5-6 | TGTGCCAGCAGCGGGACAGGGTACAGCTCCTACGAGCAGTACTTC | CASSGTGYSSYEQYF
- | many | TRBJ2-3 | TRBV19 | TGTGCCAGTAGCAACAAACCGGGGCTCACAGATACGCAGTATTTT | CASSNKPGLTDTQYF
- | few | TRBJ1-1 | TRBV12-3/TRBV12-4 | TGTGCCAGCAGTTTCTCAGGGCGGGTTGAAGCTTTCTTT | CASSFSGRVEAFF
TRBD2 | many | TRBJ2-5 | TRBV4-1 | TGCGCCAGCAGCCAAGCCAGACTAGCGGGGGCAGAGACCCAGTACTTC | CASSQARLAGAETQYF
- | - | TRBJ1-6 | TRBV20-1 | TGCAGTGCTAGAGAGGTTCTTCGGGGCGATAATTCACCCCTCCACTTT | CSAREVLRGDNSPLHF
- | few | TRBJ2-1 | TRBV27 | TGTGCCAGCAGTTTATGGGGGTCTTACAATGAGCAGTTCTTC | CASSLWGSYNEQFF
- | few | TRBJ2-3 | TRBV12-3/TRBV12-4 | TGTGCCAGCAGTTTAAAGGGGATGGGCACAGATACGCAGTATTTT | CASSLKGMGTDTQYF
- | many | TRBJ1-1 | TRBV7-9 | TGTGCCAGCAGCGAACGAGGTACGGCTGAAGCTTTCTTT | CASSERGTAEAFF
- | many | TRBJ2-3 | TRBV20-1 | TGCAGTGCTAAAAGAGGTAGCACAGATACGCAGTATTTT | CSAKRGSTDTQYF
TRBD2 | - | TRBJ2-3 | TRBV11-2 | TGTGCCAGCAGCTTACTGGCTAGCGGGGCGTGGCGCACAGATACGCAGTATTTT | CASSLLASGAWRTDTQYF
- | many | TRBJ2-7 | TRBV12-3/TRBV12-4 | TGTGCCAGCAGTTTAAGGGCCCCGGTCCTCCCCTACGAGCAGTACTTC | CASSLRAPVLPYEQYF
- | - | TRBJ2-7 | TRBV27 | TGTGCCAGCAGTCCCGGTGTCGTTCGGGTAGCCACCTACGAGCAGTACTTC | CASSPGVVRVATYEQYF
- | many | TRBJ2-1 | TRBV5-5 | TGTGCCAGCAGCTACTTTGGGACAACCCCCTTCGATGAGCAGTTCTTC | CASSYFGTTPFDEQFF
- | - | TRBJ2-1 | TRBV18 | TGTGCCAGCTCACCACGCACCGCCGAGCAGTTCTTC | CASSPRTAEQFF
- | - | TRBJ2-4 | TRBV29-1 | TGCAGCGTTGTCGTGACCCTGGCCAAAAACATTCAGTACTTC | CSVVVTLAKNIQYF
TRBD1 | few | TRBJ2-7 | TRBV24-1 | TGTGCCACCAGTGACTCCTTGGCAGGGGGTTACGAGCAGTACTTC | CATSDSLAGGYEQYF
- | - | TRBJ2-3 | TRBV29-1 | TGCAGCGTCCCTTTGGGGGCCTCGGGCTGGGGGCAGTATTTT | CSVPLGASGWGQYF
TRBD1 | - | TRBJ2-7 | TRBV20-1 | TGCAGTGCTAGTACAGGGGGAGGCTCCTACGAGCAGTACTTC | CSASTGGGSYEQYF
- | - | TRBJ1-1 | TRBV6-1 | TGTGCCAGCACCTTATCTCTGAACACTGAAGCTTTCTTT | CASTLSLNTEAFF
- | many | TRBJ2-7 | TRBV29-1 | TGCAGCGTTGAAGTGTGGGACGAGCAGTACTTC | CSVEVWDEQYF
- | - | TRBJ2-7 | TRBV6-5 | TGTGCCAGCAGTTACTCGAAGGGGCCGACCTACGAGCAGTACTTC | CASSYSKGPTYEQYF
- | - | TRBJ2-5 | TRBV20-1 | TGCAGTGCTAGAGATACGGGGGGCCGAGAGACCCAGTACTTC | CSARDTGGRETQYF
TRBD2 | once | TRBJ2-3 | TRBV20-1 | TGCAGTGCTAGTCGGGAGGGGACCACAGATACGCAGTATTTT | CSASREGTTDTQYF
- | many | TRBJ2-5 | TRBV7-2 | TGTGCCAGCAGCACCGTGACAGGACCCCAAGAGACCCAGTACTTC | CASSTVTGPQETQYF
- | many | TRBJ2-1 | TRBV5-1 | TGCGCCAGCAGCTTTCAGGGCGGAGGTGAGCAGTTCTTC | CASSFQGGGEQFF
- | many | TRBJ1-4 | TRBV7-9 | TGTGCCAGCAGCAAGCCGTGGGGCGGTGAAAAACTGTTTTTT | CASSKPWGGEKLFF
TRBD1 | - | TRBJ1-4 | TRBV7-2 | TGTGCCAGCAGCTCGACAGGGGGCACTGCAAAACTGTTTTTT | CASSSTGGTAKLFF
- | - | TRBJ2-5 | TRBV7-7 | TGTGCCAGCAGCGTCGGGACTGGGCGAGAGACCCAGTACTTC | CASSVGTGRETQYF
- | many | TRBJ2-6 | TRBV4-3 | TGCGCCAGCAGCCAAGTACGGGGCTCTGGGGCCAACGTCCTGACTTTC | CASSQVRGSGANVLTF
TRBD1 | - | TRBJ2-1 | TRBV12-3/TRBV12-4 | TGTGCCAGCAGTCCAGGGGGACAGACCTACAATGAGCAGTTCTTC | CASSPGGQTYNEQFF
- | - | TRBJ2-1 | TRBV5-1 | TGCGCCAGCAGCCTCGGACCGGGCAATGAGCAGTTCTTC | CASSLGPGNEQFF
- | many | TRBJ2-2 | TRBV9 | TGTGCCAGCAGCGTAGTCGTGAACACCGGGGAGCTGTTTTTT | CASSVVVNTGELFF
- | few | TRBJ2-7 | TRBV5-6 | TGTGCCAGCAGCCAACCCGGCCACTACGAGCAGTACTTC | CASSQPGHYEQYF
- | - | TRBJ2-1 | TRBV6-5 | TGTGCCAGCTATTCGGCCTACAATGAGCAGTTCTTC | CASYSAYNEQFF
TRBD2 | - | TRBJ2-1 | TRBV10-3 | TGTGCCATCAGTGAGTTTGGCGGGGGGCTAGACAATGAGCAGTTCTTC | CAISEFGGGLDNEQFF
- | few | TRBJ2-5 | TRBV7-9 | TGTGCCAGCAGCGGGGCGGGGATCGGAGAGACCCAGTACTTC | CASSGAGIGETQYF
- | many | TRBJ2-2 | TRBV6-5 | TGTGCCAGCAGTTATAAAGCCTCGAACACCGGGGAGCTGTTTTTT | CASSYKASNTGELFF
- | - | TRBJ2-7 | TRBV29-1 | TGCAGCGTTGGCCGAGGGAGCGAGCAGTACTTC | CSVGRGSEQYF
- | - | TRBJ2-3 | TRBV7-2 | TGTGCCAGCAGCTTAGAAGCGGCCTCGACAGATACGCAGTATTTT | CASSLEAASTDTQYF
- | - | TRBJ2-7 | TRBV10-3 | TGTGCCACCGCCGGGCAGACCTACGAGCAGTACTTC | CATAGQTYEQYF
- | - | TRBJ2-1 | TRBV9 | TGTGCCAGCAGCGGATACATGGTGGAGCAGTTCTTC | CASSGYMVEQFF
- | many | TRBJ1-1 | TRBV4-3 | TGCGCCAGCAGCCAAGATAGGGGCAGTTACGGCACTGAAGCTTTCTTT | CASSQDRGSYGTEAFF
TRBD2 | - | TRBJ2-5 | TRBV6-1 | TGTGCCAGCAGTGATCCCGGGAGGGAGACCCAGTACTTC | CASSDPGRETQYF
TRBD1 | - | TRBJ1-5 | TRBV2 | TGTGCCAGCAGTTCCAGGGGGGAGGATCAGCCCCAGCATTTT | CASSSRGEDQPQHF
TRBD2 | many | TRBJ2-1 | TRBV10-3 | TGTGCCATCAGTGTTTCGGGGGGTTCCTACAATGAGCAGTTCTTC | CAISVSGGSYNEQFF
- | few | TRBJ2-5 | TRBV4-3 | TGCGCCAGCAGCCAAGGACCGTTCAGAAGGGCCTCGGAGACCCAGTACTTC | CASSQGPFRRASETQYF
- | - | TRBJ2-7 | TRBV5-6 | TGTGCCAGCAGCCCCGAGGGCAGGGCCTACGAGCAGTACTTC | CASSPEGRAYEQYF
TRBD2 | few | TRBJ2-2 | TRBV6-2/TRBV6-3 | TGTGCCAGCAGTTACGGGGAGCGGGGAAACACCGGGGAGCTGTTTTTT | CASSYGERGNTGELFF
TRBD1 | - | TRBJ2-1 | TRBV20-1 | TGCAGTGCTAGCAGGACAGGTCCCCTCAATGAGCAGTTCTTC | CSASRTGPLNEQFF
- | many | TRBJ2-3 | TRBV20-1 | TGCAGTGCTTACAGGGGAGGCGATACGCAGTATTTT | CSAYRGGDTQYF